This TCR beta chain was sequenced in a study of blood T cell repertoires in COVID-19. Some clones are missing from TCRdb's copy, which holds only in-frame ones; the method was immunoSEQ multiplex PCR. The sample has roughly 280,000 clones, roughly 83% seen once. The CDR3 runs to 16 residues. Trimming took 5 bases from V and 5 from J, leaving 18 bases between them. Germline CDR1 MNHNY, CDR2 SVGAGI (reference sequence). The V gene is TRBV6-6, the J gene TRBJ2-2; a possible D gene is TRBD1 (6 bases). What was sequenced was peripheral blood. The TCR originated in a man between 60 and 75 years old who had recovered from COVID-19. The CDR3 reads CASSPLIGGATGELFF. CDR3 sequence (DNA): TGTGCCAGCAGTCCCCTAATAGGGGGAGCAACCGGGGAGCTGTTTTTT.